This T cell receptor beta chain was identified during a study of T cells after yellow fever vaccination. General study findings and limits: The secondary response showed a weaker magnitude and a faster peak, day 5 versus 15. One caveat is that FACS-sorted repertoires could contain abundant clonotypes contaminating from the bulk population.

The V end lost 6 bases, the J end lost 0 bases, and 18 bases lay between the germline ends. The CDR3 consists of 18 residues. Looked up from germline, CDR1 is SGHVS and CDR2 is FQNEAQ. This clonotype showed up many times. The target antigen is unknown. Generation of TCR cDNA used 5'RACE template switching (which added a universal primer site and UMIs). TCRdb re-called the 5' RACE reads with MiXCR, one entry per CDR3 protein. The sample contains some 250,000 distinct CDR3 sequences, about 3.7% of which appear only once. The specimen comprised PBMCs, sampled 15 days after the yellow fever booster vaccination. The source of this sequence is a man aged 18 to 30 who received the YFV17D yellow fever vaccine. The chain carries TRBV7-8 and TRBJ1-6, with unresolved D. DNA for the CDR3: TGTGCCAGCAGATCTAACTTCAGGCTCAGCTCCTATAATTCACCCCTCCACTTT. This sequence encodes CASRSNFRLSSYNSPLHF.